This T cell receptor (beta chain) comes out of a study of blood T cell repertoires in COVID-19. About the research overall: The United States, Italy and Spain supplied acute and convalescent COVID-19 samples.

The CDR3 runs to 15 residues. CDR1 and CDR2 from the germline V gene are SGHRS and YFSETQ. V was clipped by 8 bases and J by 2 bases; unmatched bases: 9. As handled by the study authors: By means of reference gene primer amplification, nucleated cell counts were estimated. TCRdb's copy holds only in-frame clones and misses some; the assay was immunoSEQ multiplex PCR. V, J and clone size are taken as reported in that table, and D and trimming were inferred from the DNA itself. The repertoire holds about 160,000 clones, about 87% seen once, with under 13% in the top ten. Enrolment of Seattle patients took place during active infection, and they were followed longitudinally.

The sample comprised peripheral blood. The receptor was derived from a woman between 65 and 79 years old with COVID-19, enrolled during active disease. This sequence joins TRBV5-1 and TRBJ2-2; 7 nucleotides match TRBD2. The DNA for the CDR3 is TGCGCCAGTCAAATAGCGGGCCGAAACACCGGGGAGCTGTTTTTT. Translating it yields CASQIAGRNTGELFF.